This TCR beta chain appears in the sequencing data of a study of T cells in Graves' hyperthyroidism and ophthalmopathy. Study context: The initial diagnosis was the point when peripheral blood was collected, ahead of any treatment.

This clonotype was recorded at least ten times. The antigen is not known. TCR beta CDR3 regions were amplified from RNA transcripts. First-round RT-PCR of the TCR CDR3 relied on the HTBI primer set. A single record per CDR3 protein comes from TCRdb applying MiXCR to the multiplex PCR reads. The top ten clones hold around 34% of a sample with approximately 320,000 distinct CDR3 sequences, approximately 17% of them seen once. No progression to ophthalmopathy during 18 months of follow-up defined stable disease. General study findings and limits: Most clonotypes that expanded in the thyroid above 0.001 also showed up in blood.

The germline V gene has CDR1 SGHAT and CDR2 FQNNGV. V lost 1 base, J lost 0 bases, and 11 bases lay in between. The CDR3 totals 16 residues. The TCR comes from a man under 40 with Graves' hyperthyroidism. The rearrangement joins TRBV11-2 to TRBJ2-3; D not certain. What was sequenced was blood. The DNA for the CDR3 is TGTGCCAGCAGCTTAGGCAGAGGAACTAGCACAGATACGCAGTATTTT. It specifies CASSLGRGTSTDTQYF.